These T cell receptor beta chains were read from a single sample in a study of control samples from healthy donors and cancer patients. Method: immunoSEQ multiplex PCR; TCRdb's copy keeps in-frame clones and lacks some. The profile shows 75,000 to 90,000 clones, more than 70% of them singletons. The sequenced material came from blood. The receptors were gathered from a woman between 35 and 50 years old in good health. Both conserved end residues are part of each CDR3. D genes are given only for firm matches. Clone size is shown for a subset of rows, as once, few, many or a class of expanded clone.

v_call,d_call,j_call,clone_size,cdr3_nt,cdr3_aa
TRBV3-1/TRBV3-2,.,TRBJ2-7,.,TGTGCCAGCAGAAAAGGGACTTCAGACTACGAGCAGTACTTC,CASRKGTSDYEQYF
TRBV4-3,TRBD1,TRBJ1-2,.,TGCGCCAGCAGCCAAGATGGACAGGCGACCTATGGCTACACCTTC,CASSQDGQATYGYTF
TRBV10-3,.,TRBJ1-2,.,TGTGCCATCAGTGATCCCCGATCAGGGGAAGCCGGCTACACCTTC,CAISDPRSGEAGYTF
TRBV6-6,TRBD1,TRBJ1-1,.,TGTGCCAGCAGTACAGGGGGCGAGGACACTGAAGCTTTCTTT,CASSTGGEDTEAFF
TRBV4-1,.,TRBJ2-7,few,TGCGCCAGCAGCCAACCCACCCAGGTCGGGAACTACGAGCAGTACTTC,CASSQPTQVGNYEQYF
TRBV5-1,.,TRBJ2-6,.,TGCGCCAGCAGCGGGCGGGCGGGCGCTGGGGCCAACGTCCTGACTTTC,CASSGRAGAGANVLTF
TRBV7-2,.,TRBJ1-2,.,TGTGCCAGCAGCTTAGAAGGGATTGGCTACACCTTC,CASSLEGIGYTF
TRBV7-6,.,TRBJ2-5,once,TGTGCCAGCAGCTTGGGGCTGGGGAGAGGAGAGACCCAGTACTTC,CASSLGLGRGETQYF
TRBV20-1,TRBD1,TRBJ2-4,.,TGCAGTGCTAGTCTCCGGGACAGGCCTTTACAGTACTTC,CSASLRDRPLQYF
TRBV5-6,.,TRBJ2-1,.,TGTGCCAGCAGCTTGCGGTACAATGAGCAGTTCTTC,CASSLRYNEQFF
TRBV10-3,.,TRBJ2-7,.,TGTGCCATCAGTGAGTCTGGGGGGTCCGAGCAGTACTTC,CAISESGGSEQYF
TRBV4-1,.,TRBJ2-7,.,TGCGCCAGCAGCCAAGATCAGCGAGGGGCCTACGAGCAGTACTTC,CASSQDQRGAYEQYF
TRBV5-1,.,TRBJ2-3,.,TGCGCCAGCAGCCTGGGACTTTTCACAGATACGCAGTATTTT,CASSLGLFTDTQYF
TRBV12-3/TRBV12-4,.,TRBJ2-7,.,TGTGCCAGCAGTTTGGCTCCCGCCGACGAGCAGTACTTC,CASSLAPADEQYF
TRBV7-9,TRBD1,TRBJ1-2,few,TGTGCCAGCAGCTTTGACAGGGAGGGGATCCTCTATGGCTACACCTTC,CASSFDREGILYGYTF
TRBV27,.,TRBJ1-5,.,TGTGCCAGCAGTTTTGGGCAGTTGAATCAGCCCCAGCATTTT,CASSFGQLNQPQHF
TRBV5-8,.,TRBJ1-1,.,TGTGCCAGCAGCTTATTGCTGAACACTGAAGCTTTCTTT,CASSLLLNTEAFF
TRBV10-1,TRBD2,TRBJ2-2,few,TGCGCCAGCAGTGAGTCGACTAGCGGGGGGGCCCACACCGGGGAGCTGTTTTTT,CASSESTSGGAHTGELFF
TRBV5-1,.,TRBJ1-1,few,TGCGCCAGCAGCTCCCTCGGAATTTCGAACACTGAAGCTTTCTTT,CASSSLGISNTEAFF
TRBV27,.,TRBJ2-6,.,TGTGCCCGCCTACTCCAGGGTCCTGGGGCCAACGTCCTGACTTTC,CARLLQGPGANVLTF
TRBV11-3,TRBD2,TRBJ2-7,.,TGTGCCAGCAGCTTAGGGACTAGCGGGGAGGGCGAGCAGTACTTC,CASSLGTSGEGEQYF
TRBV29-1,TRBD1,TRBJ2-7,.,TGCAGCGTGGGTTTGGACAGGGACGAGCAGTACTTC,CSVGLDRDEQYF
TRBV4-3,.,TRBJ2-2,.,TGCGCCAGCAGCCAAGATGGGGGAGGCACCGGGGAGCTGTTTTTT,CASSQDGGGTGELFF
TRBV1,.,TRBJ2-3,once,TGCACCAGCAGCCAAGATGTCCTTTCTCTGGGCACAGATACGCAGTATTTT,CTSSQDVLSLGTDTQYF
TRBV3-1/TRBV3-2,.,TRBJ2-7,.,TGTGCCAGCACCCTGGCGGCAGTTAGGGTTTACGAGCAGTACTTC,CASTLAAVRVYEQYF
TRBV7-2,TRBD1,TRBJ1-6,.,TGTGCCAGCAGCCTCACGACAGGGGAAAATTCACCCCTCCACTTT,CASSLTTGENSPLHF
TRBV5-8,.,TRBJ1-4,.,TGTGCCAGCAGCTTGGAAAGTAATGAAAAACTGTTTTTT,CASSLESNEKLFF
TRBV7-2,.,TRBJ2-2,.,TGTGCCAGCAGCTTAGCGGGCGTTGCGAACACCGGGGAGCTGTTTTTT,CASSLAGVANTGELFF
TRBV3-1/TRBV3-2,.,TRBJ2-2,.,TGTGCCAGCAGCCAAGTCACCGGGGAGCTGTTTTTT,CASSQVTGELFF
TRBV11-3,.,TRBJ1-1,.,TGTGCCAGCAGCTTAAGGGGCGGGTTGAACACTGAAGCTTTCTTT,CASSLRGGLNTEAFF
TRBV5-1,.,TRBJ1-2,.,TGCGCCAGCAGCTCCCCAACCGAGTTGGGGCATGGCTACACCTTC,CASSSPTELGHGYTF
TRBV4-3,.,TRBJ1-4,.,TGCGCCAGCAGCCACGGGACAACAACTAATGAAAAACTGTTTTTT,CASSHGTTTNEKLFF
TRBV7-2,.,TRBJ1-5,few,TGTGCCAGCAGCTTAGCCCAGTACAATCAGCCCCAGCATTTT,CASSLAQYNQPQHF
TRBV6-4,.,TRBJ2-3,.,TGTGCCAGCAGTGCCCGATCCGGTGGGGGGTACACAGATACGCAGTATTTT,CASSARSGGGYTDTQYF
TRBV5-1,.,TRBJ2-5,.,TGCGCCAGCAGCTTGGTGGTGGGGGCTTCTGAGACCCAGTACTTC,CASSLVVGASETQYF
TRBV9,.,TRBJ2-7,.,TGTGCCAGCAGCGGGCGCCCGAGCTCCTACGAGCAGTACTTC,CASSGRPSSYEQYF
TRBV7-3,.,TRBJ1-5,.,TGTGCCAGCAGCTTAACGAGGGATCAGCCCCAGCATTTT,CASSLTRDQPQHF
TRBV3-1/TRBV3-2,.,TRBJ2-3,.,TGTGCCAGCAGCCAACGCACAGATACGCAGTATTTT,CASSQRTDTQYF
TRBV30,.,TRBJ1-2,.,TGTGCCTGGAGTGAGTCAGCCTATGGCTACACCTTC,CAWSESAYGYTF
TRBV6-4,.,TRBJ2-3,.,TGTGCCAGCAGTGACTCGATAGCAGATACGCAGTATTTT,CASSDSIADTQYF
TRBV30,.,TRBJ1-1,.,TGTGCCACCGATATCAGGGGGAACACTGAAGCTTTCTTT,CATDIRGNTEAFF
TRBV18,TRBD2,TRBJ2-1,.,TGTGCCAGCTCACCACCTCCGGGGGGGATATACAATGAGCAGTTCTTC,CASSPPPGGIYNEQFF
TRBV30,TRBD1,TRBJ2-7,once,TGTGCCTGGAGCGAGACAGGGAGCTCCTACGAGCAGTACTTC,CAWSETGSSYEQYF
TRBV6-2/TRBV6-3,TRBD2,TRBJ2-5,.,TGTGCCAGCAGTGGACTAGCGGGGGCACAAGAGACCCAGTACTTC,CASSGLAGAQETQYF
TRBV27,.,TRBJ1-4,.,TGTGCCAGCAGTGAAACAGCAACTAATGAAAAACTGTTTTTT,CASSETATNEKLFF
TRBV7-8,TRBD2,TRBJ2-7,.,TGTGCCAGCAGCTTAGGACTAGCGGGGAGCCTATACGAGCAGTACTTC,CASSLGLAGSLYEQYF
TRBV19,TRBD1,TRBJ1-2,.,TGTGCCAGTAGTCTACGGACAGGGGACTATGGCTACACCTTC,CASSLRTGDYGYTF
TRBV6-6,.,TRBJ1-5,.,TGTGCCAGCAGTTACTCCCAGGGGAGAGTCAATCAGCCCCAGCATTTT,CASSYSQGRVNQPQHF
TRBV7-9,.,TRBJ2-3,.,TGTGCCAGCAGCTTAGTGGGGGATACGCAGTATTTT,CASSLVGDTQYF
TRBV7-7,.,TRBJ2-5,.,TGTGCCAGCAGCCCTGGGGGGGACACTCAAGAGACCCAGTACTTC,CASSPGGDTQETQYF
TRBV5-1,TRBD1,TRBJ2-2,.,TGCGCCAGCAGCCAACTTGGGACAGGGAATGCCGGGGAGCTGTTTTTT,CASSQLGTGNAGELFF
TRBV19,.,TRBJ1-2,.,TGTGCCAGTAGTAGGAACTATGGCTACACCTTC,CASSRNYGYTF